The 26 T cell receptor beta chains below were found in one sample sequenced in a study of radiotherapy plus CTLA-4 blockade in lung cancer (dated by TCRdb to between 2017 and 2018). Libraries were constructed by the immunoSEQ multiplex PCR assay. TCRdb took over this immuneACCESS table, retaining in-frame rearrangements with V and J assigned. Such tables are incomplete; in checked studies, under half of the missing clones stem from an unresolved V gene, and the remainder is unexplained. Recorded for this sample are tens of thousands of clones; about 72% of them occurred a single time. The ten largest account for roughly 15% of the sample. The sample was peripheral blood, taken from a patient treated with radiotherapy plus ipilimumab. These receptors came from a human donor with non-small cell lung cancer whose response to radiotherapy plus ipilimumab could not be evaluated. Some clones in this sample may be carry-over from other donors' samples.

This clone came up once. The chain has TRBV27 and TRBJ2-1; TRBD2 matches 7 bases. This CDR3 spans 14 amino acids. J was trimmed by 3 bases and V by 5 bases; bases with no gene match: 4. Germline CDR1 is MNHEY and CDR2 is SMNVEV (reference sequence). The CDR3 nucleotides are TGTGCCAGCAGTACCTCGGGGGGCTACAATGAGCAGTTCTTC. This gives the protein CASSTSGGYNEQFF.

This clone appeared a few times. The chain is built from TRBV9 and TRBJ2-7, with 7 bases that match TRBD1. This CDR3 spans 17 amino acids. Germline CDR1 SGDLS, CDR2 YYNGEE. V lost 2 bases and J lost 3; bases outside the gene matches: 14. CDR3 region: CASSVTPETGSVYEQYF. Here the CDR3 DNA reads TGTGCCAGCAGCGTGACCCCTGAGACAGGGTCGGTCTACGAGCAGTACTTC. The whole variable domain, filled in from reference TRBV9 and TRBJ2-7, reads DSGVTQTPKHLITATGQRVTLRCSPRSGDLSVYWYQQSLDQGLQFLIQYYNGEERAKGNILERFSAQQFPDLHSELNLSSLELGDSALYFCASSVTPETGSVYEQYFGPGTRLTVT.

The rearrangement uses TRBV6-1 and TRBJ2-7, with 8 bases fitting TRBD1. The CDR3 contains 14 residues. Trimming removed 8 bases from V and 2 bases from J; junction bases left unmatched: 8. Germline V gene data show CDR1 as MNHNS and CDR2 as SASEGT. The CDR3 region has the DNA TGTGCCAGCCGACAGGGGATAAACCCCTACGAGCAGTACTTC. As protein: CASRQGINPYEQYF.

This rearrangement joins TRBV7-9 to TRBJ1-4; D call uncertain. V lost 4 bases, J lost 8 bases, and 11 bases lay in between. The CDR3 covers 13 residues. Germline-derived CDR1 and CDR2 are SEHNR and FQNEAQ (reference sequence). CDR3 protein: CASSYPAVEKLFF. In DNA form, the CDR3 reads TGTGCCAGCAGCTACCCGGCGGTGGAAAAACTGTTTTTT.

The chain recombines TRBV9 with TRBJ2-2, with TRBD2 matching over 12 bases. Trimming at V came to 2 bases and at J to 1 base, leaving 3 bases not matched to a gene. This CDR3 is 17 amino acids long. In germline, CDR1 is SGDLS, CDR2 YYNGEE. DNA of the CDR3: TGTGCCAGCAGCGTCACTAGCGGGGGGCAGAACACCGGGGAGCTGTTTTTT. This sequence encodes CASSVTSGGQNTGELFF.

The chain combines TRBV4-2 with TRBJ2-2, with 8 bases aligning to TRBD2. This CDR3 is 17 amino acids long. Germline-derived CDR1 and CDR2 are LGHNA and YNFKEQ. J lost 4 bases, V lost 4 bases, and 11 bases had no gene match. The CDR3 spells CASSLPRAGALTGELFF. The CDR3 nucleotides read TGTGCCAGCAGCCTACCCAGAGCGGGGGCCCTCACCGGGGAGCTGTTTTTT.

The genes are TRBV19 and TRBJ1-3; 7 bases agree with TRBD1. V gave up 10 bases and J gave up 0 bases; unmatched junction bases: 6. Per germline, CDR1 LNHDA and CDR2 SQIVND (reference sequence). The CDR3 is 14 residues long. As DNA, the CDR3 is TGTGCCACCGCACAGGGGTTCTCTGGAAACACCATATATTTT. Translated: CATAQGFSGNTIYF.

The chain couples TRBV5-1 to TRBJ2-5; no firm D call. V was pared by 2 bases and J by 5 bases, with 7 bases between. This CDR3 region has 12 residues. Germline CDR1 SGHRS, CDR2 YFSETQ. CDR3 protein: CASSFFQETQYF. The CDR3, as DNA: TGCGCCAGCAGCTTCTTTCAGGAGACCCAGTACTTC.

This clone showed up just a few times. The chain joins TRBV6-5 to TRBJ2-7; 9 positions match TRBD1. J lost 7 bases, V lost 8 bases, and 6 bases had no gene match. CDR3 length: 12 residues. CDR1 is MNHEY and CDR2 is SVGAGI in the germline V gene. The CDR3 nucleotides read TGTGCCAGCCGCACAGGGGGCAGGGAGCAGTACTTC. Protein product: CASRTGGREQYF.

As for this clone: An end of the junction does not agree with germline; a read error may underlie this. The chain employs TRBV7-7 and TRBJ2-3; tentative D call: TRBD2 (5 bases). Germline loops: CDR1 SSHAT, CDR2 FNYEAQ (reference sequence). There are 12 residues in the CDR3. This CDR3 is CASSSGGDTQYF. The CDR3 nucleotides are TGTGCTAGCAGCTCTGGAGGAGATACGCAGTATTTT.

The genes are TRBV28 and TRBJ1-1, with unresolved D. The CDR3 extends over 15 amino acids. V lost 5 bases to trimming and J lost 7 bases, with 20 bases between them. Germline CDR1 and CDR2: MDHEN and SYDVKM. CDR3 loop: CASSGFGSMAFEAFF. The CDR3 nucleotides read TGTGCCAGCAGTGGGTTTGGGAGTATGGCATTTGAAGCTTTCTTT.

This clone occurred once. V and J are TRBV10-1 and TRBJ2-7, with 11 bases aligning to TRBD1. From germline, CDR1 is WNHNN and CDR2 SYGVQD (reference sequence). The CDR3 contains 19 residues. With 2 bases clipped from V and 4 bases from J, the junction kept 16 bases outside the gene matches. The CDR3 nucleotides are TGCGCCAGCAGTGAGGAATCATTGGGGAGTTGGGACAGGGGGTACGAGCAGTACTTC. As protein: CASSEESLGSWDRGYEQYF.

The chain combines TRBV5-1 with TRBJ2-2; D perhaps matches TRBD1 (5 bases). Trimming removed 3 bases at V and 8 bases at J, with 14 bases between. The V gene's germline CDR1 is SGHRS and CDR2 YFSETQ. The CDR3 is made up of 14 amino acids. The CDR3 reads CASSSGNGIGELFF. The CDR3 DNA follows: TGCGCCAGCAGCTCAGGGAATGGTATAGGGGAGCTGTTTTTT.

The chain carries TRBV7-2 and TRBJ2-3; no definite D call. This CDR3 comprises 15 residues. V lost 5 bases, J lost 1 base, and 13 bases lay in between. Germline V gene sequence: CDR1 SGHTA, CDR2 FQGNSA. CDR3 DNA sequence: TGTGCCAGCAGCCGACTTGTGCAGCGCACAGATACGCAGTATTTT. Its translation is CASSRLVQRTDTQYF.

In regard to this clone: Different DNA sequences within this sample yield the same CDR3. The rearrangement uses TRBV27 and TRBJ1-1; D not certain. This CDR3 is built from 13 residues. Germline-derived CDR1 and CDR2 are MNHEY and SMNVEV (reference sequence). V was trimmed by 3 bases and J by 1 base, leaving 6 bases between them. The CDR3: CASSFTGNTEAFF. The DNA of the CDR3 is TGTGCCAGCAGTTTTACGGGGAACACTGAAGCTTTCTTT.

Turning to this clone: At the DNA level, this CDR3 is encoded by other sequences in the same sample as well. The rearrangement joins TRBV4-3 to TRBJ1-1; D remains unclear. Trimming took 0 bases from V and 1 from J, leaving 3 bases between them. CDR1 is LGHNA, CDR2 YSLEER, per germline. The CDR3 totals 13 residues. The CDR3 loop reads CASSQDRNTEAFF. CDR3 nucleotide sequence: TGCGCCAGCAGCCAAGATCGGAACACTGAAGCTTTCTTT.

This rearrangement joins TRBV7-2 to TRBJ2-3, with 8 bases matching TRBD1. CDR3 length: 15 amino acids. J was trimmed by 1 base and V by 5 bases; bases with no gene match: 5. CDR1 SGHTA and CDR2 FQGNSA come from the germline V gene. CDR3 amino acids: CASSPVTGGTDTQYF. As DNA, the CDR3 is TGTGCCAGCAGCCCAGTGACAGGGGGCACAGATACGCAGTATTTT.

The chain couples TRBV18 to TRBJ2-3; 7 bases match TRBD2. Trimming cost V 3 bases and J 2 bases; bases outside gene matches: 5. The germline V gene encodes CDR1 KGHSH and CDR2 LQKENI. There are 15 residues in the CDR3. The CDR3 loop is CASSPLGGNTDTQYF. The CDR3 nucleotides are TGTGCCAGCTCACCTCTCGGGGGGAACACAGATACGCAGTATTTT.

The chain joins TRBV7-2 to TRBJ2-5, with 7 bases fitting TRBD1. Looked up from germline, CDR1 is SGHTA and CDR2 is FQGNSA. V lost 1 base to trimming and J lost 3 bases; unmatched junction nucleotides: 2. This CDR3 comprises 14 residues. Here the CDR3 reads CASSLDRGKETQYF. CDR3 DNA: TGTGCCAGCAGCTTAGACAGGGGAAAAGAGACCCAGTACTTC. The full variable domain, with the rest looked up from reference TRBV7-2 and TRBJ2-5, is GAGVSQSPSNKVTEKGKDVELRCDPISGHTALYWYRQSLGQGLEFLIYFQGNSAPDKSGLPSDRFSAERTGGSVSTLTIQRTQQEDSAVYLCASSLDRGKETQYFGPGTRLLVL.

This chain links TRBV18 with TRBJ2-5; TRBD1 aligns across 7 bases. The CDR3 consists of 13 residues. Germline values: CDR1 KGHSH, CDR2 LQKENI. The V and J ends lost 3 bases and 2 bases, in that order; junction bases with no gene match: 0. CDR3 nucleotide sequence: TGTGCCAGCTCACCGGGACAGCAAGAGACCCAGTACTTC. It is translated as CASSPGQQETQYF.

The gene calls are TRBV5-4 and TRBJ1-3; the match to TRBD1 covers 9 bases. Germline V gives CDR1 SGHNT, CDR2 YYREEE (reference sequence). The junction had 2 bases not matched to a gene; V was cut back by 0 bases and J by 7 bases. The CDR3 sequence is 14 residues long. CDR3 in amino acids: CASSLAGQGNTIYF. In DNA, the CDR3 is TGTGCCAGCAGCTTGGCCGGACAGGGGAACACCATATATTTT.

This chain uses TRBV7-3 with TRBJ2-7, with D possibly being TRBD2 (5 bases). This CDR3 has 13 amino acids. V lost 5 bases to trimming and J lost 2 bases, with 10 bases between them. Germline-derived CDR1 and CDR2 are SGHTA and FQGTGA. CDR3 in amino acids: CASSKDWAYEQYF. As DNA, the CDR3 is TGTGCCAGCAGCAAGGACTGGGCCTACGAGCAGTACTTC. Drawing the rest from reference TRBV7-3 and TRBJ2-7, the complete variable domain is GAGVSQTPSNKVTEKGKYVELRCDPISGHTALYWYRQSLGQGPEFLIYFQGTGAADDSGLPNDRFFAVRPEGSVSTLKIQRTERGDSAVYLCASSKDWAYEQYFGPGTRLTVT.

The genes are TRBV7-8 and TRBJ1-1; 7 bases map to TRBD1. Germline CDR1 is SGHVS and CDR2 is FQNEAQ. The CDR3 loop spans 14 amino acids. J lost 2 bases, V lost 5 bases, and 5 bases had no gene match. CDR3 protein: CASSLGGSNTEAFF. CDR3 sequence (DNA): TGTGCCAGCAGCCTAGGGGGCAGCAACACTGAAGCTTTCTTT.

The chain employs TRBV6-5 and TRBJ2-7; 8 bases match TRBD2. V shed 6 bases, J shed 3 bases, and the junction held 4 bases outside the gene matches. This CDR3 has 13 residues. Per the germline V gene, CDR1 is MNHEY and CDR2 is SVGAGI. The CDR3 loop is CASSPGGYYEQYF. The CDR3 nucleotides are TGTGCCAGCAGCCCGGGAGGGTACTACGAGCAGTACTTC.

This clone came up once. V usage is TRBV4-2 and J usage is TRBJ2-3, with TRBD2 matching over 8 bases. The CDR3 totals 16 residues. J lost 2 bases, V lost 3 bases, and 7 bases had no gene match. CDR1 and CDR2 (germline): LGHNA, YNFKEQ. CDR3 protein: CASSQRSGGTTDTQYF. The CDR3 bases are TGTGCCAGCAGCCAGCGGAGCGGGGGCACCACAGATACGCAGTATTTT.

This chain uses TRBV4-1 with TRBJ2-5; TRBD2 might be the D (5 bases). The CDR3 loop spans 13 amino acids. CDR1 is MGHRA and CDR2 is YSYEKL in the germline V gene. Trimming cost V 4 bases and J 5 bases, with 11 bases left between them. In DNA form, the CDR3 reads TGCGCCAGCAGCCCATGGACGGGGGAGACCCAGTACTTC. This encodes CASSPWTGETQYF.